This T cell receptor beta chain comes out of a study of blood T cell repertoires in COVID-19. Per the original data handling: Reference gene primer amplification in the assay estimated nucleated cell counts. The assay was immunoSEQ multiplex PCR, and TCRdb's table has in-frame clones only and misses some. The V and J calls and the clone size are those of that table, but D and trimming were determined from the DNA. The sample lists around 150,000 clones, 90% to 95% occurring once. V lost 7 bases and J 6 bases, leaving 15 bases between the germline ends. This CDR3 is built from 13 residues. CDR1 is LNHDA and CDR2 is SQIVND in the germline V gene (reference sequence).

This sequence joins TRBV19 and TRBJ1-1, with D tentatively TRBD1 (5 bases). The receptor comes from a woman aged 60-75 years with COVID-19, enrolled during active disease. Sample: peripheral blood. The chain's CDR3 is CASKWRGEAEAFF. As DNA, the CDR3 is TGTGCCAGTAAGTGGCGGGGCGAAGCTGAAGCTTTCTTT.